This T cell receptor (beta chain) stems from a study of graft-versus-host responses after intestinal transplantation (TCRdb year 2021). With regard to the full study: Recipients received multivisceral, liver-intestinal, or isolated intestinal transplants. All recipients received anti-thymocyte globulin induction followed by maintenance tacrolimus and steroids for roughly 3 years. Bulk TCR-beta CDR3 sequencing was used to track graft-versus-host and host-versus-graft alloreactive T cell clones in the graft, circulation and bone marrow after intestinal transplantation. Alloreactive clones were identified by sequencing pre-transplant mixed lymphocyte reaction products and comparing them with unstimulated pre-transplant donor and recipient T cells. The cohort enrolled around 23 intestinal transplant recipients including one retransplant, and a few patients lacking pretransplant specimens were excluded. Donor T cell macrochimerism was defined as a peak of at least 4% donor T cells among recipient peripheral blood mononuclear cells. Rather than going through the commercial service, samples from three later patients were sequenced in-house on an Illumina MiSeq and processed with MiXCR.

Results the study describes overall, beyond this receptor: In patients with donor T cell macrochimerism, the allografts had high GvH to HvG T cell clonal ratios. The relatively low number and heterogeneity of intestinal transplant patients limited the conclusions. Peak levels of circulating GvH clones were associated with declines in HvG clones early after transplant. GvH clones were detected in recipient bone marrow, and some appeared earlier in ileal mucosa or blood, consistent with an intestinal mucosal origin.

The CDR3 runs 13 amino acids, cysteine and phenylalanine included. Of the read, only the CDR3 DNA is kept; its 39 bases are in frame from base 1. The germline V gene provides CDR1 KGHSH and CDR2 LQKENI. V was cut back by 1 base and J by 6 bases, leaving a gap of 10 bases between them. Library construction relied on the immunoSEQ multiplex PCR assay. For most patients, genomic DNA was isolated with the Qiagen DNeasy Blood and Tissue Kit and sent frozen to Adaptive Biotechnologies for TCR sequencing. Adaptive Biotechnologies carried out high-throughput TCR-beta CDR3 sequencing of genomic DNA for most patients. Per the authors' processing: Adaptive's ImmunoSEQ software supplied the TCR sequencing data for 18 patients, while MiXCR and VDJtools were used to process a few other patients. To correct CD4 versus CD8 sorting errors, any sequence found in both subsets at a frequency ratio below 5:1 was removed. CDR3 nucleotide sequences shared by donor and recipient were removed because the origin of these sequences could not be assigned. To count as alloreactive, a clone needed at least 2-fold expansion over unstimulated cells and a minimum CFSE-low frequency of 0.002% (template counts) or 0.001% (read counts). Clones detected in sequenced pre-transplant spleen, lymph node, or MLR CFSE-low populations of the donor or recipient were defined as mappable. Cumulative frequency of alloreactive clones was calculated as a percentage of all sequences weighted by copy number. TCRdb's version of the immuneACCESS table is confined to in-frame rearrangements and falls short of the full clone set. An unresolved V gene accounts for under half of the shortfall where checked; the remainder is of unknown origin. V, J and clone size reflect that table, while D and trimming were determined from the DNA. The sample table shows some 90,000 clones, and around 83% are seen once. About 0.8% of the sample comes from the top ten.

According to the study, the label for this sample's time point signals: cells obtained before transplantation from donor or recipient. CD3+CD4+ and CD3+CD8+ populations were FACS-sorted from unstimulated pre-transplant donor and recipient cells taken from spleen or lymph nodes. With respect to this clone: This clone's antigen is unknown. Per-base quality was not reported, and no clone a single base away is much larger than it.

The receptor was derived from a human donor who received an intestinal transplant. The V and J genes are TRBV18 and TRBJ2-7, with TRBD1 tentatively as D gene (5 bases match). The material sequenced was unstimulated CD4+ T cells sorted from spleen or lymph node cells, taken before intestinal transplant. The CDR3 corresponds to CASSPLQGGEQYF. The DNA is as follows: TGTGCCAGCTCACCACTTCAGGGCGGCGAGCAGTACTTC.